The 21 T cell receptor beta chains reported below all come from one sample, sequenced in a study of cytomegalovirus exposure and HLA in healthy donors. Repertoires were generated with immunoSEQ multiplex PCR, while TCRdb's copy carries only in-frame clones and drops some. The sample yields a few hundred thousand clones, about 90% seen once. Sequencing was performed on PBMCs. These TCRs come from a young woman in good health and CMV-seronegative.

The CDR3 is CASRKGGSGNTIYF. The CDR3 coding sequence is TGTGCCAGTCGGAAAGGGGGCTCTGGAAACACCATATATTTT. The chain couples TRBV13 to TRBJ1-3, with D possibly TRBD1 on 6 matching bases. Germline CDR1 is PRHDT and CDR2 is FYEKMQ (reference sequence). The CDR3 totals 14 residues. V lost 9 bases to trimming and J lost 0 bases, with 12 bases between them.

Here the CDR3 reads CASGTGGPNEQFF. CDR3 coding DNA: TGTGCCAGCGGGACGGGGGGCCCCAATGAGCAGTTCTTC. The chain combines TRBV6-1 with TRBJ2-1; D might be TRBD2 (7 bases). CDR1 and CDR2 from the germline V gene are MNHNS and SASEGT. The CDR3 length is 13 residues. The germline V and J ends were trimmed by 8 bases and 6 bases, with 14 bases remaining between them.

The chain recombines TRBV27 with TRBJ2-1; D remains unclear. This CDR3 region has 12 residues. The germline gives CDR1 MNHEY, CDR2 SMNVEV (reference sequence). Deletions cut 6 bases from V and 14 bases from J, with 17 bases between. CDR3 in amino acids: CASRDGSLSEFF. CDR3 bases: TGTGCCAGCAGAGACGGATCCTTAAGCGAGTTCTTC.

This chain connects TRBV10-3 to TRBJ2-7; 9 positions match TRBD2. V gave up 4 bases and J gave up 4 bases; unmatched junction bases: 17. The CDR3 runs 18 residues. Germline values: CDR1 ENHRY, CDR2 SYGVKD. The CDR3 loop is CAISGALSDLAGAYEQYF. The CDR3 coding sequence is TGTGCCATCAGTGGGGCCCTATCGGATTTAGCGGGAGCTTACGAGCAGTACTTC.

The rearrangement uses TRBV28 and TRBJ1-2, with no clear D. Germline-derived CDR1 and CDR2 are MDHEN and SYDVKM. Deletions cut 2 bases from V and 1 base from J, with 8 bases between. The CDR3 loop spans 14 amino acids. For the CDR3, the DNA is TGTGCCAGCAGTTTAGCAGAAAGTAACTATGGCTACACCTTC. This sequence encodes CASSLAESNYGYTF.

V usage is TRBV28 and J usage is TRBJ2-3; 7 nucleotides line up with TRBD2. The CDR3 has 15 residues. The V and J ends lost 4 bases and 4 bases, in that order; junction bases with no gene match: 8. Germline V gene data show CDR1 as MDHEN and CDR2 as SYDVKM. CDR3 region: CASSYNAGESDTQYF. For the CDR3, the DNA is TGTGCCAGCAGTTATAATGCGGGAGAGTCAGATACGCAGTATTTT.

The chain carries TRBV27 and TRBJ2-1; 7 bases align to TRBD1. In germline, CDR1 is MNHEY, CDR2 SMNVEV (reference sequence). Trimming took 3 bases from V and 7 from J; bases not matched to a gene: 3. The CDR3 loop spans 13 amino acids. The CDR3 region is CASSFLDRNEQFF. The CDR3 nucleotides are TGTGCCAGCAGTTTCCTGGACAGGAATGAGCAGTTCTTC.

The CDR3 loop is CASSSWTSGSEQYF. CDR3 nucleotides: TGTGCCAGCAGCTCCTGGACTAGCGGGAGCGAGCAGTACTTC. The chain is built from TRBV13 and TRBJ2-7, with 13 bases lining up with TRBD2. The CDR3 is made up of 14 amino acids. V dropped 4 bases and J dropped 6; count of bases not matched to a gene: 3. The germline V gene has CDR1 PRHDT and CDR2 FYEKMQ (reference sequence).

The CDR3, as DNA: TGTGCCAGCAGCGTATTACAGGGGGCCGGCACTGAAGCTTTCTTT. Translated, it gives CASSVLQGAGTEAFF. The chain is built from TRBV5-6 and TRBJ1-1; 9 bases are a match to TRBD1. The CDR3 runs 15 residues. The J segment lost 4 bases and the V segment lost 4 bases, leaving 8 bases of the junction unmatched. Germline CDR1 SGHDT, CDR2 YYEEEE.

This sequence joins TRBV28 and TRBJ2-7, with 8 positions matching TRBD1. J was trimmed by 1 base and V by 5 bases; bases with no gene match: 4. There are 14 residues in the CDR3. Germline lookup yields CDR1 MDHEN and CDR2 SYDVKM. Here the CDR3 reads CASSLTGASYEQYF. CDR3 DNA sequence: TGTGCCAGCAGTCTGACAGGGGCTTCCTACGAGCAGTACTTC.

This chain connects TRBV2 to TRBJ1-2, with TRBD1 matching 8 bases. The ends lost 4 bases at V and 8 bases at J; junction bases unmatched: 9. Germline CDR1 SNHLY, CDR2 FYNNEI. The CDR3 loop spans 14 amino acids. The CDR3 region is CASSAIGQGQGYTF. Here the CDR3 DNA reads TGTGCCAGCAGTGCTATTGGACAGGGACAGGGCTACACCTTC. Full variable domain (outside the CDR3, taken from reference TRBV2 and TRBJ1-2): EPEVTQTPSHQVTQMGQEVILRCVPISNHLYFYWYRQILGQKVEFLVSFYNNEISEKSEIFDDQFSVERPDGSNFTLKIRSTKLEDSAMYFCASSAIGQGQGYTFGSGTRLTVV.

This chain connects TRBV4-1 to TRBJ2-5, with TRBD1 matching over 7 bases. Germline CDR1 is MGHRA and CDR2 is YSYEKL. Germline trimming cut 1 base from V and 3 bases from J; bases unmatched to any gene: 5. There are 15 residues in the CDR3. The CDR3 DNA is TGCGCCAGCAGCCAAGTGTGGCAGGGGGAAGAGACCCAGTACTTC. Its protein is CASSQVWQGEETQYF.

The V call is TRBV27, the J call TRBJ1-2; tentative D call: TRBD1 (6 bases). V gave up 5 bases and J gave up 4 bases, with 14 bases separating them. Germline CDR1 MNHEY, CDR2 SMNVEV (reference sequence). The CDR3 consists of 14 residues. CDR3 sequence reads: CASSPETGSYGYTF. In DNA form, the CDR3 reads TGTGCCAGCAGTCCAGAGACAGGATCCTATGGCTACACCTTC.

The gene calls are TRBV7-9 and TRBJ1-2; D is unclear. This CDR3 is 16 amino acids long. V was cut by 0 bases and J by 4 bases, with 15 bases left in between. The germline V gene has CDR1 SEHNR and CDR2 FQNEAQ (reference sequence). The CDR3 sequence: CASSLASAEILYGYTF. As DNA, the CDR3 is TGTGCCAGCAGCTTAGCAAGCGCGGAAATTCTCTATGGCTACACCTTC.

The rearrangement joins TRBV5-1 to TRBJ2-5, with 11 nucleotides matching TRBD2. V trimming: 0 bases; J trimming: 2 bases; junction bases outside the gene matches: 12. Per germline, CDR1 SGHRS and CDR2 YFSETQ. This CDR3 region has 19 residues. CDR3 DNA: TGCGCCAGCAGCTTGGAAACTAGCGGGAGTTTAGGCCGACAAGAGACCCAGTACTTC. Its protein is CASSLETSGSLGRQETQYF.

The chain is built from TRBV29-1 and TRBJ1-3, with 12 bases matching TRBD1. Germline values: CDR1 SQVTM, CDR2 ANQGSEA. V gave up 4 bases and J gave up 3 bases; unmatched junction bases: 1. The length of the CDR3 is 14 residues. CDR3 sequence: CSVGDRGLGNTIYF. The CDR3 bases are TGCAGCGTTGGGGACAGGGGGCTTGGAAACACCATATATTTT. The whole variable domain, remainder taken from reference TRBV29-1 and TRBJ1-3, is SAVISQKPSRDICQRGTSLTIQCQVDSQVTMMFWYRQQPGQSLTLIATANQGSEATYESGFVIDKFPISRPNLTFSTLTVSNMSPEDSSIYLCSVGDRGLGNTIYFGEGSWLTVV.

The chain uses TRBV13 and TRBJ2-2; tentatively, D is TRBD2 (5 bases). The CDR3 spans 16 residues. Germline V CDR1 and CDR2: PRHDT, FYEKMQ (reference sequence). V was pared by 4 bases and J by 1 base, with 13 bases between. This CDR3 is CASSSRLAQNTGELFF. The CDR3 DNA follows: TGTGCCAGCAGCTCGCGGCTAGCCCAGAACACCGGGGAGCTGTTTTTT.

The chain's CDR3 is CASSERENQPQHF. As DNA, the CDR3 is TGTGCCAGCAGTGAAAGGGAGAATCAGCCCCAGCATTTT. The chain joins TRBV6-1 to TRBJ1-5; D ambiguous. Germline V gives CDR1 MNHNS, CDR2 SASEGT. V lost 2 bases, J lost 4 bases, and 6 bases lay in between. The length of the CDR3 is 13 residues.

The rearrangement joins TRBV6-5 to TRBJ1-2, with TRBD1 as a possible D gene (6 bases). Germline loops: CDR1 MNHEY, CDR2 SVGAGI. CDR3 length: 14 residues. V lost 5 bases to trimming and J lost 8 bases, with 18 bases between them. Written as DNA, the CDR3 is TGTGCCAGCAGTACGCGAGGGGGTCCGAGGGGCTACACCTTC. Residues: CASSTRGGPRGYTF.

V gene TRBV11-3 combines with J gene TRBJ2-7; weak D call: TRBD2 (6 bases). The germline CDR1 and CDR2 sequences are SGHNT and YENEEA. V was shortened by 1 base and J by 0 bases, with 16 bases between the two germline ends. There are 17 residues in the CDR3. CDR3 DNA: TGTGCCAGCAGCTTAGGGGCGGGACCGCTTAGCTCCTACGAGCAGTACTTC. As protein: CASSLGAGPLSSYEQYF.

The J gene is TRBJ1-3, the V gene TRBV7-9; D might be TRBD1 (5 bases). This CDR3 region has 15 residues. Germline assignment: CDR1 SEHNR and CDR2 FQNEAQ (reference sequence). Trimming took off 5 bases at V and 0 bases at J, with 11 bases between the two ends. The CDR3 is CASSARALSGNTIYF. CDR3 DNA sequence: TGTGCCAGCAGCGCCAGGGCTCTCTCTGGAAACACCATATATTTT.